The 12 T cell receptor beta chains reported below all come from one sample, sequenced in a study of cytomegalovirus exposure and HLA in healthy donors. Produced via immunoSEQ multiplex PCR; TCRdb's table is partial and in-frame only. Of about 120,000 clones in the sample, approximately 81% were seen once. Sequencing was done on a sample of PBMCs. The origin of the receptors is a woman in her twenties or thirties in good health and CMV-seronegative.

The rearrangement joins TRBV14 to TRBJ2-7; a possible D gene is TRBD2 (6 bases). The CDR3 totals 14 residues. V gave up 4 bases and J gave up 7 bases, with 17 bases separating them. Germline lookup yields CDR1 SGHDN and CDR2 FVKESK. This CDR3 is CASSRTRAGSEQYF. The CDR3 nucleotides are TGTGCCAGCAGCCGCACTAGGGCCGGGAGTGAGCAGTACTTC.

V and J are TRBV19 and TRBJ2-5; TRBD2 might be the D (6 bases). This CDR3 contains 13 residues. Germline V lookup: CDR1 LNHDA, CDR2 SQIVND (reference sequence). V lost 4 bases, J lost 1 base, and 7 bases lay in between. The chain's CDR3 is CASSKGLQETQYF. DNA for the CDR3: TGTGCCAGTAGTAAGGGACTCCAAGAGACCCAGTACTTC. Full variable domain (rest looked up from reference TRBV19 and TRBJ2-5): DGGITQSPKYLFRKEGQNVTLSCEQNLNHDAMYWYRQDPGQGLRLIYYSQIVNDFQKGDIAEGYSVSREKKESFPLTVTSAQKNPTAFYLCASSKGLQETQYFGPGTRLLVL.

CDR3 sequence reads: CASSLPGGASGYTF. The DNA of the CDR3 is TGTGCCAGCAGCTTGCCGGGGGGCGCCTCTGGCTACACCTTC. The J gene is TRBJ1-2, the V gene TRBV5-4, with D maybe TRBD1 (6 bases). CDR3 length equals 14 residues. Germline loops: CDR1 SGHNT, CDR2 YYREEE (reference sequence). V lost 1 base to trimming and J lost 7 bases, with 14 bases between them.

This chain links TRBV5-1 with TRBJ2-7; D is perhaps TRBD2 (5 bases). The CDR3 loop spans 14 amino acids. Germline CDR1 and CDR2: SGHRS and YFSETQ. Trimming took 4 bases from V and 6 from J, leaving 17 bases between them. The CDR3 spells CASSGETKAGEQYF. CDR3 coding DNA: TGCGCCAGCAGCGGGGAGACTAAGGCGGGCGAGCAGTACTTC.

The chain links TRBV7-9 to TRBJ1-2; D uncertain. The CDR3 has 14 residues. CDR1 SEHNR and CDR2 FQNEAQ come from the germline V gene (reference sequence). The V gene lost 5 bases and the J gene lost 4 bases, with 14 bases spanning the gap. Written as DNA, the CDR3 is TGTGCCAGCAGCCGTCCAGTCTCCCTCTATGGCTACACCTTC. Its translation is CASSRPVSLYGYTF.

This chain uses TRBV7-2 with TRBJ1-4, with D possibly TRBD1 on 5 matching bases. Trimming removed 4 bases at V and 8 bases at J, with 23 bases between. The length of the CDR3 is 17 residues. Germline CDR1 is SGHTA and CDR2 is FQGNSA. The CDR3 region has the DNA TGTGCCAGCAGCTCGTCGGTTAGGCAGGGTAATGGCGAAAAACTGTTTTTT. Protein product: CASSSSVRQGNGEKLFF.

The chain links TRBV6-5 to TRBJ1-5; 9 nucleotides agree with TRBD1. Trimming took 4 bases from V and 6 from J; bases not matched to a gene: 7. The CDR3 contains 15 residues. Germline loops: CDR1 MNHEY, CDR2 SVGAGI. CDR3 sequence: CASSSRGQGFQPQHF. In DNA form, the CDR3 reads TGTGCCAGCAGTTCCCGGGGACAGGGTTTTCAGCCCCAGCATTTT.

This clone is a singleton in its sample. The rearrangement joins TRBV20-1 to TRBJ1-1, with D maybe TRBD1 (5 bases). The CDR3 has 11 residues. Per the germline V gene, CDR1 is DFQATT and CDR2 is SNEGSKA (reference sequence). V was cut by 6 bases and J by 6 bases, with 11 bases left in between. CDR3 sequence (DNA): TGCAGTGCCACCACGGGGGCTGAAGCTTTCTTT. Translating it yields CSATTGAEAFF.

This clone was seen a handful of times. The chain links TRBV11-3 to TRBJ1-4; D perhaps matches TRBD1 (5 bases). V was cut by 5 bases and J by 8 bases, with 15 bases left in between. This CDR3 contains 14 residues. Germline V gives CDR1 SGHNT, CDR2 YENEEA. The DNA of the CDR3 is TGTGCCAGCAGCCCTGATAGGGGTCGCGAAAAACTGTTTTTT. Amino acids: CASSPDRGREKLFF.

The chain employs TRBV15 and TRBJ2-3; 10 bases map to TRBD2. Germline V gene data show CDR1 as LNHNV and CDR2 as YYDKDF (reference sequence). V dropped 3 bases and J dropped 1; count of bases not matched to a gene: 1. This CDR3 is built from 15 residues. The CDR3 nucleotides read TGTGCCACCAGCAGTACTAGCGGGGGCACAGATACGCAGTATTTT. Its translation: CATSSTSGGTDTQYF.

The rearrangement joins TRBV5-1 to TRBJ1-1, with a possible D match to TRBD1 (5 bases). The germline V gene has CDR1 SGHRS and CDR2 YFSETQ. The CDR3 is made up of 13 amino acids. Between the trimmed V and J ends, which lost 4 bases and 1 base, there was a span of 8 bases. CDR3: CASSQQENTEAFF. CDR3 nucleotides: TGCGCCAGCAGCCAACAGGAGAACACTGAAGCTTTCTTT.

The rearrangement links TRBV10-3 to TRBJ1-2, with 9 positions matching TRBD1. Germline V gene sequence: CDR1 ENHRY, CDR2 SYGVKD. Trimming took 4 bases from V and 7 from J; bases not matched to a gene: 7. CDR3 length: 14 amino acids. The CDR3 DNA reads TGTGCCATCAGTGGAACAGGGGGCGCAGGTGGCTACACCTTC. Its translation is CAISGTGGAGGYTF.